The clone carrying this T cell receptor (beta chain) was observed a single time. As yet, its antigen is unknown. This CDR3 spans 17 amino acids. With V trimmed by 2 bases and J by 1 base, 8 bases remained unmatched. CDR1 SGHAT and CDR2 FQNNGV come from the germline V gene. All donors participated as healthy donors of bone marrow. This sample was included in a study of cytomegalovirus exposure and HLA in healthy donors. Both 60 Vbeta primers and 13 Jbeta primers went into the PCR. Only in-frame clones appear in the TCRdb table, and some are missing; sequencing was by immunoSEQ multiplex PCR. The repertoire holds more than 95,000 clones, with 50% to 80% as singletons. General study points: Only CMV serostatus was available as immune exposure information. Several of the most significant clusters appeared, in a later analysis, to be linked to common viral pathogens.

V usage is TRBV11-2 and J usage is TRBJ1-3; TRBD1 matches 7 bases. The TCR originated in a man aged 60 to 69 in good health and CMV-seronegative. Sequenced input: PBMCs. The CDR3 here is CASSLFPGGVSGNTIYF. The CDR3 DNA is TGTGCCAGCAGCTTATTCCCAGGGGGTGTATCTGGAAACACCATATATTTT.